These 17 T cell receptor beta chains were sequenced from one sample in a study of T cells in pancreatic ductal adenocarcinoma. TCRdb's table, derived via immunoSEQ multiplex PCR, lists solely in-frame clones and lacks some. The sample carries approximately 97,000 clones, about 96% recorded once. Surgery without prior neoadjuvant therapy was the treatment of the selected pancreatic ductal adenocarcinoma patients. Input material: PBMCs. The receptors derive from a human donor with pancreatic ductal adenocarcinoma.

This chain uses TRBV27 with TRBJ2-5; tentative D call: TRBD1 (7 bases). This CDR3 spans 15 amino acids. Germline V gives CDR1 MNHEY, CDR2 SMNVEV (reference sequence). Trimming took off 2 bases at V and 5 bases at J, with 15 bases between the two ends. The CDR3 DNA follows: TGTGCCAGCAGTTTAGGGGCAGGGGGGTCGGAGACCCAGTACTTC. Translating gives CASSLGAGGSETQYF.

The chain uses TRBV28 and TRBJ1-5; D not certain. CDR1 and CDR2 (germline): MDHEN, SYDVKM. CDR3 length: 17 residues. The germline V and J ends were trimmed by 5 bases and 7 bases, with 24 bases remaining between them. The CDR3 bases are TGTGCCAGCAGTGCCCGGGGTCGGGCTCAGGTAGGACAGCCCCAGCATTTT. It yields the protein CASSARGRAQVGQPQHF.

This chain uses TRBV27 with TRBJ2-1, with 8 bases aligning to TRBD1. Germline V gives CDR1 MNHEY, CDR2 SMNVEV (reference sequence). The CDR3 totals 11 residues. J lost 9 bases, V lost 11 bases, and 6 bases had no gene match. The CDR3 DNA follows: TGTGCCGGTCAGGGGGCGGGTGAGCAGTTCTTC. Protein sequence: CAGQGAGEQFF.

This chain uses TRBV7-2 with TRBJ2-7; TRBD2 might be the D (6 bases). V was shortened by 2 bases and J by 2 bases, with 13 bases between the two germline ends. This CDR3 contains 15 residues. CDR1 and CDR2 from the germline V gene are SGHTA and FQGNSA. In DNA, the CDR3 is TGTGCCAGCAGCTTACAAGTGGGAGGTACCTACGAGCAGTACTTC. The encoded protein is CASSLQVGGTYEQYF.

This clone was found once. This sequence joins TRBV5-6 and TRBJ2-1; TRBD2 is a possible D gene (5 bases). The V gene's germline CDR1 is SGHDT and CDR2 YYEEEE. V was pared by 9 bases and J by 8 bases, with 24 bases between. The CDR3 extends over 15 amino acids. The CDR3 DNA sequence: TGTGCCACCCAGGAGGCACGGAGCTTGTCCGATGAGCAGTTCTTC. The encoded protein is CATQEARSLSDEQFF.

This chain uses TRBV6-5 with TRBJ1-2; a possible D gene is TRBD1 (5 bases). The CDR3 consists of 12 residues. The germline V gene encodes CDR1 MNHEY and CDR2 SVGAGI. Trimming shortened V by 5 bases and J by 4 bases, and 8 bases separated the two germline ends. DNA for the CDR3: TGTGCCAGCAGTGCCGGGGGCTATGGCTACACCTTC. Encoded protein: CASSAGGYGYTF.

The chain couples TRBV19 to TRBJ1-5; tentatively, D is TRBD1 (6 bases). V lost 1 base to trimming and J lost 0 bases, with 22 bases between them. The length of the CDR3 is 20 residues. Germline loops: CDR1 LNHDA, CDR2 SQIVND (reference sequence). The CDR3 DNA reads TGTGCCAGTAGTATAGGGTTGGGGGAACAGGGCGATAATAGCAATCAGCCCCAGCATTTT. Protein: CASSIGLGEQGDNSNQPQHF.

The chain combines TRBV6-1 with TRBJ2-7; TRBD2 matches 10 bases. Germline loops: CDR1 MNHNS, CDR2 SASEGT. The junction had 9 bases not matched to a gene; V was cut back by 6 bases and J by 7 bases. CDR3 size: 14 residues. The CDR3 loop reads CASSHGTSEGEQYF. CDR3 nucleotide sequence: TGTGCCAGCAGCCATGGGACTAGCGAGGGAGAGCAGTACTTC.

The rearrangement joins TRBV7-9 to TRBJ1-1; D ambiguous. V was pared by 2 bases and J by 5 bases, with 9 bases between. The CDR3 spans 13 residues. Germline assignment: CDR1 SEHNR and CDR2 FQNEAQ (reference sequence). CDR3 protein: CASSLSHGTEAFF. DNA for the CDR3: TGTGCCAGCAGCTTATCTCACGGGACTGAAGCTTTCTTT. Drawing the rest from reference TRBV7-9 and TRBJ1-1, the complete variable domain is DTGVSQNPRHKITKRGQNVTFRCDPISEHNRLYWYRQTLGQGPEFLTYFQNEAQLEKSRLLSDRFSAERPKGSFSTLEIQRTEQGDSAMYLCASSLSHGTEAFFGQGTRLTVV.

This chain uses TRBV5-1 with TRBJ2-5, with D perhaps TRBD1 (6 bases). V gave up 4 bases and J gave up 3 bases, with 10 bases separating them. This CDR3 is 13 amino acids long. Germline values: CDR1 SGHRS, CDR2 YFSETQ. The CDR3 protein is CASSGDNEETQYF. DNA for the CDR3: TGCGCCAGCAGCGGGGACAACGAAGAGACCCAGTACTTC.

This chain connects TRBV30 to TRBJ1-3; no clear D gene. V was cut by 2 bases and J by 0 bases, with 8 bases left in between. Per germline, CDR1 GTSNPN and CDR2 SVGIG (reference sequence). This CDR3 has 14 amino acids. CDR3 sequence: CAWSKRSSGNTIYF. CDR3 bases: TGTGCCTGGAGTAAGAGGAGCTCTGGAAACACCATATATTTT.

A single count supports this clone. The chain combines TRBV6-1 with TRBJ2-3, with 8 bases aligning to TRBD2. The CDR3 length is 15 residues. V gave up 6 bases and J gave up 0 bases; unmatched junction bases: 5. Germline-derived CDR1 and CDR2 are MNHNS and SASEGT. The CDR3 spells CASRKPSGSTDTQYF. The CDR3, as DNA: TGTGCCAGCAGAAAACCTAGCGGGAGCACAGATACGCAGTATTTT.

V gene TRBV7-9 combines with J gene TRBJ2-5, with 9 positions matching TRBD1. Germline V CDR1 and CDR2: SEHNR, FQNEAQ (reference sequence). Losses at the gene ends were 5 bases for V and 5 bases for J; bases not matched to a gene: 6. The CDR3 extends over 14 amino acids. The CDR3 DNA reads TGTGCCAGCAGCGCAGGACAGGGGTGGGAGACCCAGTACTTC. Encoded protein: CASSAGQGWETQYF.

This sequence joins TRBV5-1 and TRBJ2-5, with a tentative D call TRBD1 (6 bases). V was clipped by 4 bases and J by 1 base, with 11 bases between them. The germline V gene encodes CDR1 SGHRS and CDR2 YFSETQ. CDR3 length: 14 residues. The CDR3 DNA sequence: TGCGCCAGCAGCAAAGGGACAACCCAAGAGACCCAGTACTTC. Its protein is CASSKGTTQETQYF. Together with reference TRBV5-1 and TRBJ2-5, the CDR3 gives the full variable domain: KAGVTQTPRYLIKTRGQQVTLSCSPISGHRSVSWYQQTPGQGLQFLFEYFSETQRNKGNFPGRFSGRQFSNSRSEMNVSTLELGDSALYLCASSKGTTQETQYFGPGTRLLVL.

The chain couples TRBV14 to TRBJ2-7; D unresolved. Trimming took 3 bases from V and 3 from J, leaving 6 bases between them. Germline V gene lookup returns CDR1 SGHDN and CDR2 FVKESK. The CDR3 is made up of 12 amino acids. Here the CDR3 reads CASSHNFYEQYF. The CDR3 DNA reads TGTGCCAGCAGCCACAACTTCTACGAGCAGTACTTC.

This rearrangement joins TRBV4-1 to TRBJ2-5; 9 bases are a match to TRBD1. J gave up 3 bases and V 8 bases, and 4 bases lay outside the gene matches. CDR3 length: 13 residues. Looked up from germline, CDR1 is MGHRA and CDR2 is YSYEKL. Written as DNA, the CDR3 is TGCGCCAGCCGACGGACAGGGGAAGAGACCCAGTACTTC. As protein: CASRRTGEETQYF.

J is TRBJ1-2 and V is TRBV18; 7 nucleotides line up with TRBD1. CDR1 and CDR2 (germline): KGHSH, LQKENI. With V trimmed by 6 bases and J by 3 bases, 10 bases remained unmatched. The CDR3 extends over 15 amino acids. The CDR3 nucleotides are TGTGCCAGCTCCCCCCAGGGGGGCCTAGACTATGGCTACACCTTC. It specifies CASSPQGGLDYGYTF.